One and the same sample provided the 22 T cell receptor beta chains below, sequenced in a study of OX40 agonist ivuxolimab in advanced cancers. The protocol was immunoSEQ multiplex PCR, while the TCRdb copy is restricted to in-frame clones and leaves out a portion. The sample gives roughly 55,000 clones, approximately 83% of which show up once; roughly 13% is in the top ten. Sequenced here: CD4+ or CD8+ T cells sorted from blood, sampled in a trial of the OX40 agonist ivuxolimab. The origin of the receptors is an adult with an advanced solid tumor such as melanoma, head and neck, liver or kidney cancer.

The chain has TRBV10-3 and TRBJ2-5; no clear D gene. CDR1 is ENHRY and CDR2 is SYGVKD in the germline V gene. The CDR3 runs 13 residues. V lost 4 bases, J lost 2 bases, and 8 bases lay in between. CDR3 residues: CAISVEQQETQYF. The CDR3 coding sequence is TGTGCCATCAGTGTGGAACAGCAAGAGACCCAGTACTTC.

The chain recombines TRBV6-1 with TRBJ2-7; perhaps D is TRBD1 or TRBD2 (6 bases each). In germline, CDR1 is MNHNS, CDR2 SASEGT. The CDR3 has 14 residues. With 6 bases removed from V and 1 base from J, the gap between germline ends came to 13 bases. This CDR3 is CASREWGASYEQYF. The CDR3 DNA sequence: TGTGCCAGCAGAGAGTGGGGGGCGTCCTACGAGCAGTACTTC.

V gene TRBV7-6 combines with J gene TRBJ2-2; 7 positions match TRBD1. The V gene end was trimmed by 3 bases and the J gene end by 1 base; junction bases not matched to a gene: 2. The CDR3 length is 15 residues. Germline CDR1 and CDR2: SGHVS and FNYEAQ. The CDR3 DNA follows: TGTGCCAGCAGCTTCCACAGGGGGAACACCGGGGAGCTGTTTTTT. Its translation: CASSFHRGNTGELFF.

CDR3 nucleotide sequence: TGTGCCAGCAGTGAAGGGGGTAACAATGAGCAGTTCTTC. Translating gives CASSEGGNNEQFF. The chain links TRBV6-1 to TRBJ2-1; D not certain. Germline CDR1 reads MNHNS; CDR2 reads SASEGT. The CDR3 has 13 residues. The ends were cut back, 1 base at V and 5 bases at J, with 6 bases in the middle.

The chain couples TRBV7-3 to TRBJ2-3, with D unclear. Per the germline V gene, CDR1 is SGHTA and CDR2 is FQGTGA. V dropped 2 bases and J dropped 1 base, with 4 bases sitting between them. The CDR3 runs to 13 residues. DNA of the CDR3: TGTGCCAGCAGCTTACTAGGCACAGATACGCAGTATTTT. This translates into CASSLLGTDTQYF.

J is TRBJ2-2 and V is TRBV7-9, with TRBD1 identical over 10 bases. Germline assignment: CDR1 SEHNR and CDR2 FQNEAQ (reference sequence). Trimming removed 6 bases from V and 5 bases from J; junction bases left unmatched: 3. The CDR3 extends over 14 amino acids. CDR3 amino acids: CASRRDRGTGELFF. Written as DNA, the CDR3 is TGTGCCAGCAGACGGGACAGGGGAACCGGGGAGCTGTTTTTT.

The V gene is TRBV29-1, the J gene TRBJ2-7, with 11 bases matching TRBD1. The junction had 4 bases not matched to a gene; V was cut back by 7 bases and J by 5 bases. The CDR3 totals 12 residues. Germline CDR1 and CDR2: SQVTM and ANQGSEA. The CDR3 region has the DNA TGCAGCGGGAGGGACAGGGGGGACGAGCAGTACTTC. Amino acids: CSGRDRGDEQYF.

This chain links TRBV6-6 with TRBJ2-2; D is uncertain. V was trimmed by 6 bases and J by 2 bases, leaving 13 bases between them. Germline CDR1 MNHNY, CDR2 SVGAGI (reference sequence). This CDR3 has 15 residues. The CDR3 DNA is TGTGCCAGCAGGGACCGACAAACAAACACCGGGGAGCTGTTTTTT. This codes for CASRDRQTNTGELFF.

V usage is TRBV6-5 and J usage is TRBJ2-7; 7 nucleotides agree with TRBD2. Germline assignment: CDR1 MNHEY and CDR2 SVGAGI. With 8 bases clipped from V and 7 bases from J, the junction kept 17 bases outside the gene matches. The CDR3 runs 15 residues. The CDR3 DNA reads TGTGCCAGCGGCAGCAGTCCAGGGACTATAGGGGAGCAGTACTTC. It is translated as CASGSSPGTIGEQYF.

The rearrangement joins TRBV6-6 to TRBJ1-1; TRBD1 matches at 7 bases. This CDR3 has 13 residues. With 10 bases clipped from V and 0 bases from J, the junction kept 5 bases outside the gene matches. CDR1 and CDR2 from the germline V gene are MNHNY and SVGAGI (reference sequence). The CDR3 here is CATWTGMNTEAFF. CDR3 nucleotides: TGTGCCACATGGACAGGCATGAACACTGAAGCTTTCTTT.

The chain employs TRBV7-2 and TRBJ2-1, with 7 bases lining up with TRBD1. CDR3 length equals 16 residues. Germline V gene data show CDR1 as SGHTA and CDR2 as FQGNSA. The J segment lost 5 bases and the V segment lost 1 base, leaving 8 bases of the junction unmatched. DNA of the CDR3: TGTGCCAGCAGCTTAGGAGGACAGGTTGGAAACAATGAGCAGTTCTTC. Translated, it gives CASSLGGQVGNNEQFF.

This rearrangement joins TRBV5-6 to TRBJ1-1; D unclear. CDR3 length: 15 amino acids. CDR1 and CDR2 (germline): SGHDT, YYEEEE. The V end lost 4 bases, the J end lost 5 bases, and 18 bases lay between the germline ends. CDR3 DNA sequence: TGTGCCAGCAGCATATGGACGGGCGGGGAGACTGAAGCTTTCTTT. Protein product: CASSIWTGGETEAFF.

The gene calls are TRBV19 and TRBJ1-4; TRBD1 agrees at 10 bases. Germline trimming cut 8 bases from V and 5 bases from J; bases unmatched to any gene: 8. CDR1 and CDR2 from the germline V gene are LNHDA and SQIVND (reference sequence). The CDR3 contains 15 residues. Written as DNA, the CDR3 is TGTGCCAGTGGAGACCGGGACAGGGGCAATGAAAAACTGTTTTTT. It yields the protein CASGDRDRGNEKLFF.

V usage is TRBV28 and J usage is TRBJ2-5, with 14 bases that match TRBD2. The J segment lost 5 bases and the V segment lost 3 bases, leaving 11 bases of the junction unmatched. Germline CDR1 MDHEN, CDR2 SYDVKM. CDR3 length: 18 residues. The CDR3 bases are TGTGCCAGCAGTTTGGGGGCTGGACTAGCGGGGGGCTACGAGACCCAGTACTTC. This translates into CASSLGAGLAGGYETQYF.

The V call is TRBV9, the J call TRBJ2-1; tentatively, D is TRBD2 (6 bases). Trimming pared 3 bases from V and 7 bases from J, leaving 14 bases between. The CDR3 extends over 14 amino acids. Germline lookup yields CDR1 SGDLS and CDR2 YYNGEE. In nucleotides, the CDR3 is TGTGCCAGCAGCGGCGGGACTCTAGGAAATGAGCAGTTCTTC. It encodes CASSGGTLGNEQFF.

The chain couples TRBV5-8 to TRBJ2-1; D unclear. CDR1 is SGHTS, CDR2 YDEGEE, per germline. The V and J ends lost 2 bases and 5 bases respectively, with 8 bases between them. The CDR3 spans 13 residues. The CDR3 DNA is TGTGCCAGCAGCTTCAACACTAACAATGAGCAGTTCTTC. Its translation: CASSFNTNNEQFF.

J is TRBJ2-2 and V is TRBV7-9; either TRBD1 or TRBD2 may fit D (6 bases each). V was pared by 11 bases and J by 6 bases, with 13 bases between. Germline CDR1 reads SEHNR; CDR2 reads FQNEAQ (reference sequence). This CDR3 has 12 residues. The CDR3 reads CASGAPSGELFF. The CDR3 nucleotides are TGTGCCTCGGGGGCGCCCTCCGGGGAGCTGTTTTTT.

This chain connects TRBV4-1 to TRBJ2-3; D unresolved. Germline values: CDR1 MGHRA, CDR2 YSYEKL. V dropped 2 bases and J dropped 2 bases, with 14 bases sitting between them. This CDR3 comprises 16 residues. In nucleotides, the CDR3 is TGCGCCAGCAGCCAAAGGGCAGGCCATTACACAGATACGCAGTATTTT. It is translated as CASSQRAGHYTDTQYF.

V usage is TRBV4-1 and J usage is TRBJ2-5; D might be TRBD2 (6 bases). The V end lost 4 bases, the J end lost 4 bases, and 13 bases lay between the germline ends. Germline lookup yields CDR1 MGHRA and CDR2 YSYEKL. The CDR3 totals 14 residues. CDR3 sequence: CASSPYRGGETQYF. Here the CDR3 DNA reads TGCGCCAGCAGCCCTTATAGGGGAGGAGAGACCCAGTACTTC.

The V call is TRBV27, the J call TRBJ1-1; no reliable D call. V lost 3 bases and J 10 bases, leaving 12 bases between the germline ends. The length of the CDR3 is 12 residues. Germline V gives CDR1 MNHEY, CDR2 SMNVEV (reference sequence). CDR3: CASSLFGRRAFF. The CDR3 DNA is TGTGCCAGCAGTTTGTTCGGCAGGAGAGCTTTCTTT.

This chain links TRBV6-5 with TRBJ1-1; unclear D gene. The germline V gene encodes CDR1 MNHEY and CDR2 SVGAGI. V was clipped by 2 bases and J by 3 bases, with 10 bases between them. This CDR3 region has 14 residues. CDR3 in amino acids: CASSYLAADTEAFF. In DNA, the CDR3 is TGTGCCAGCAGTTACCTTGCCGCGGACACTGAAGCTTTCTTT.

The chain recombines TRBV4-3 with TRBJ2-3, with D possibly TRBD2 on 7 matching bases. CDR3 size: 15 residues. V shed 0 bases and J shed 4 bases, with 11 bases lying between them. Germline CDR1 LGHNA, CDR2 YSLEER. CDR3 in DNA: TGCGCCAGCAGCCAAGATAAAGGGGGGGCAGATACGCAGTATTTT. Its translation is CASSQDKGGADTQYF.